The 28 T cell receptor beta chains given below trace back to one sample, sequenced in a study of T-cell memory formation after mild COVID-19. TCRdb ran MiXCR on the 5' RACE reads and lists one entry per CDR3 protein. The profile covers just over 400,000 distinct CDR3 sequences, with 23% appearing a single time and about an eighth taken by the ten largest. Source material: PBMCs or a T cell subset sorted from them (not recorded which). The receptor set was obtained from an adult woman who had mild COVID-19 (a few samples of this study predate the infection). Cell type and time point are not known.

This clonotype was found a few times. The chain couples TRBV7-3 to TRBJ2-5; TRBD2 might be the D (6 bases). The germline V gene encodes CDR1 SGHTA and CDR2 FQGTGA. The CDR3 is 14 residues long. Trimming removed 3 bases from V and 5 bases from J, with 13 bases in between. CDR3 region: CASSLGPRGETQYF. CDR3 in DNA: TGTGCCAGCAGCTTGGGTCCTCGGGGGGAGACCCAGTACTTC. Full variable domain (rest looked up from reference TRBV7-3 and TRBJ2-5): GAGVSQTPSNKVTEKGKYVELRCDPISGHTALYWYRQSLGQGPEFLIYFQGTGAADDSGLPNDRFFAVRPEGSVSTLKIQRTERGDSAVYLCASSLGPRGETQYFGPGTRLLVL.

In this sample, this clonotype turned up a few times. The chain joins TRBV30 to TRBJ2-7; 9 nucleotides align to TRBD2. Looked up from germline, CDR1 is GTSNPN and CDR2 is SVGIG (reference sequence). CDR3 length equals 13 residues. V was pared by 5 bases and J by 7 bases, with 9 bases of the junction left unmatched. CDR3 nucleotides: TGTGCCTGGGGTATAGCGGGAGTGCAGGAGCAGTACTTC. It is translated as CAWGIAGVQEQYF.

This clonotype was seen a handful of times. The rearrangement uses TRBV4-2 and TRBJ2-7; 10 bases fit TRBD2. V shed 3 bases, J shed 0 bases, and the junction held 5 bases outside the gene matches. This CDR3 has 16 amino acids. Germline lookup yields CDR1 LGHNA and CDR2 YNFKEQ. CDR3 sequence: CASSHTSGTTSYEQYF. The DNA for the CDR3 is TGTGCCAGCAGCCATACTAGCGGGACGACCTCCTACGAGCAGTACTTC.

In its sample, this clonotype was seen a few times. The rearrangement links TRBV7-8 to TRBJ2-3, with TRBD2 as a possible D gene (5 bases). V was cut by 5 bases and J by 7 bases, with 19 bases left in between. The CDR3 has 15 amino acids. The germline CDR1 and CDR2 sequences are SGHVS and FQNEAQ. CDR3 protein: CASSPVRTAGHTQYF. The CDR3, as DNA: TGTGCCAGCAGCCCTGTAAGGACTGCCGGCCATACGCAGTATTTT.

The J gene is TRBJ1-2, the V gene TRBV7-2; D uncertain. Trimming took 5 bases from V and 4 from J, leaving 5 bases between them. Germline values: CDR1 SGHTA, CDR2 FQGNSA. The CDR3 has 11 residues. Here the CDR3 reads CASSPRYGYTF. The CDR3 DNA is TGTGCCAGCAGCCCCCGCTATGGCTACACCTTC.

The V call is TRBV19, the J call TRBJ1-2; 7 bases match TRBD1. Trimming cost V 7 bases and J 6 bases; bases outside gene matches: 11. Per the germline V gene, CDR1 is LNHDA and CDR2 is SQIVND (reference sequence). There are 14 residues in the CDR3. The CDR3 sequence is CASNPPGTDHGYTF. CDR3 DNA sequence: TGTGCCAGTAACCCGCCCGGGACAGACCATGGCTACACCTTC. Using reference TRBV19 and TRBJ1-2 for the parts outside the CDR3, the full variable domain is DGGITQSPKYLFRKEGQNVTLSCEQNLNHDAMYWYRQDPGQGLRLIYYSQIVNDFQKGDIAEGYSVSREKKESFPLTVTSAQKNPTAFYLCASNPPGTDHGYTFGSGTRLTVV.

In its sample, this clonotype was seen a few times. V is TRBV4-2 and J is TRBJ2-3; 10 nucleotides match TRBD1. Looked up from germline, CDR1 is LGHNA and CDR2 is YNFKEQ. CDR3 length equals 17 residues. After removal of 1 base from V and 4 bases from J, the junction contained 8 bases not matched to a gene. The CDR3 nucleotides read TGTGCCAGCAGCCAAGTGACAGGGGGCAAGGGATCAGATACGCAGTATTTT. Translation gives CASSQVTGGKGSDTQYF.

The chain uses TRBV20-1 and TRBJ1-3; D is perhaps TRBD1 (6 bases). The germline V gene has CDR1 DFQATT and CDR2 SNEGSKA (reference sequence). This CDR3 is 20 amino acids long. Trimming removed 5 bases at V and 0 bases at J, with 29 bases between. The CDR3 DNA reads TGCAGTGCTCCCCCCGGGCCCCGGAGGTTGGACAGAAGCTCTGGAAACACCATATATTTT. It is translated as CSAPPGPRRLDRSSGNTIYF.

The gene calls are TRBV15 and TRBJ2-7, with D tentatively TRBD2 (5 bases). V gave up 5 bases and J gave up 7 bases, with 15 bases separating them. Germline lookup yields CDR1 LNHNV and CDR2 YYDKDF (reference sequence). The CDR3 sequence is 13 residues long. DNA for the CDR3: TGTGCCACCAGCGACACGAGAGGGTGGGAGCAGTACTTC. Its translation: CATSDTRGWEQYF.

This chain uses TRBV7-6 with TRBJ2-1; D perhaps matches TRBD1 (5 bases). This CDR3 region has 15 residues. Germline V gene sequence: CDR1 SGHVS, CDR2 FNYEAQ. The V end lost 0 bases, the J end lost 0 bases, and 6 bases lay between the germline ends. The CDR3 DNA reads as TGTGCCAGCAGCTTAGCGACAGTCTCCTACAATGAGCAGTTCTTC. Protein: CASSLATVSYNEQFF.

The table lists this clonotype with a few counts. The chain has TRBV12-3 or TRBV12-4 and TRBJ2-3; 8 nucleotides line up with TRBD2. J lost 2 bases, V lost 5 bases, and 6 bases had no gene match. The CDR3 contains 15 residues. The CDR3 region has the DNA TGTGCCAGCAGTCCCGGGAGGGAAGCCACAGATACGCAGTATTTT. Its translation: CASSPGREATDTQYF.

This chain uses TRBV6-2 or TRBV6-3 with TRBJ1-1; 9 positions match TRBD1. Germline V lookup: CDR1 MNHEY, CDR2 SVGEGT. The CDR3 totals 15 residues. V shed 6 bases and J 1 base; nucleotides not matched to a gene: 6. The CDR3 DNA sequence: TGTGCCAGCAGACCAGGGGGACAGGGGAACACTGAAGCTTTCTTT. It is translated as CASRPGGQGNTEAFF.

This chain links TRBV27 with TRBJ2-3; D perhaps matches TRBD2 (5 bases). Trimming shortened V by 2 bases and J by 2 bases, and 11 bases separated the two germline ends. The CDR3 is 15 residues long. Germline-derived CDR1 and CDR2 are MNHEY and SMNVEV (reference sequence). CDR3 nucleotide sequence: TGTGCCAGCAGTTTAGATGGACTCGTCACAGATACGCAGTATTTT. This translates into CASSLDGLVTDTQYF.

This clonotype was observed many times. This chain uses TRBV7-8 with TRBJ2-2, with D possibly TRBD2 on 5 matching bases. CDR1 is SGHVS and CDR2 is FQNEAQ in the germline V gene. Trimming removed 1 base from V and 4 bases from J, with 13 bases in between. The CDR3 is 16 amino acids. The DNA of the CDR3 is TGTGCCAGCAGCTTAGATGCCGGACTGTTCACCGGGGAGCTGTTTTTT. It yields the protein CASSLDAGLFTGELFF. Full variable domain (missing parts from reference TRBV7-8 and TRBJ2-2): GAGVSQSPRYKVAKRGQDVALRCDPISGHVSLFWYQQALGQGPEFLTYFQNEAQLDKSGLPSDRFFAERPEGSVSTLKIQRTQQEDSAVYLCASSLDAGLFTGELFFGEGSRLTVL.

The chain's CDR3 is CSAEFSGREGYTF. The CDR3 nucleotides read TGCAGTGCCGAATTCTCAGGGAGGGAGGGCTACACCTTC. The J gene is TRBJ1-2, the V gene TRBV20-1; possible D gene TRBD1, 5 bases. With 6 bases removed from V and 8 bases from J, the gap between germline ends came to 19 bases. Germline V CDR1 and CDR2: DFQATT, SNEGSKA (reference sequence). This CDR3 has 13 amino acids.

This sequence joins TRBV7-9 and TRBJ1-3, with 7 bases fitting TRBD1. V was clipped by 3 bases and J by 3 bases; unmatched bases: 5. The germline V gene has CDR1 SEHNR and CDR2 FQNEAQ (reference sequence). The CDR3 runs 15 residues. The CDR3 coding sequence is TGTGCCAGCAGCTTTCTGACAGGGAATGGAAACACCATATATTTT. Translating it yields CASSFLTGNGNTIYF.

V and J are TRBV6-1 and TRBJ2-5, with TRBD1 identical over 9 bases. This CDR3 has 15 amino acids. Germline CDR1 MNHNS, CDR2 SASEGT. The V segment lost 1 base and the J segment 5 bases; nucleotides outside the gene matches: 5. CDR3 sequence: CASSEGTGVSETQYF. In nucleotides, the CDR3 is TGTGCCAGCAGTGAAGGGACAGGGGTTTCTGAGACCCAGTACTTC.

The chain has TRBV29-1 and TRBJ2-3, with a weak D call TRBD1 (5 bases). The length of the CDR3 is 12 residues. Germline CDR1 reads SQVTM; CDR2 reads ANQGSEA. Trimming left V 3 bases short and J 6 bases short, with 10 bases between. The CDR3 nucleotides read TGCAGCGTTGAGGGGCGGCCGGATACGCAGTATTTT. Its protein product is CSVEGRPDTQYF.

V and J are TRBV3-1 and TRBJ2-1, with 9 nucleotides matching TRBD2. Germline V CDR1 and CDR2: LGHDT, YNNKEL (reference sequence). The length of the CDR3 is 16 residues. The V and J ends lost 4 bases and 8 bases, in that order; junction bases with no gene match: 12. This CDR3 reads CASSLGGSGGLDEQFF. The CDR3 DNA sequence: TGTGCCAGCAGCCTGGGTGGTAGCGGGGGTCTCGATGAGCAGTTCTTC.

The gene calls are TRBV20-1 and TRBJ2-3; perhaps TRBD1 as D (6 bases). V was pared by 2 bases and J by 3 bases, with 15 bases between. This CDR3 spans 15 amino acids. Germline values: CDR1 DFQATT, CDR2 SNEGSKA (reference sequence). CDR3 region: CSARLGQRFTDTQYF. The CDR3 region has the DNA TGCAGTGCTAGATTAGGACAGAGATTTACAGATACGCAGTATTTT.

This clonotype has a handful of counts. CDR3 nucleotide sequence: TGTGCCAGCAGTTCCCGACAGGTTAGCTACGAGCAGTACTTC. Translated, it gives CASSSRQVSYEQYF. V usage is TRBV28 and J usage is TRBJ2-7; tentative D call: TRBD1 (6 bases). V was cut by 4 bases and J by 3 bases, with 13 bases left in between. Germline values: CDR1 MDHEN, CDR2 SYDVKM. The CDR3 sequence is 14 residues long. The full variable domain, in which reference TRBV28 and TRBJ2-7 provide the parts outside the CDR3, is DVKVTQSSRYLVKRTGEKVFLECVQDMDHENMFWYRQDPGLGLRLIYFSYDVKMKEKGDIPEGYSVSREKKERFSLILESASTNQTSMYLCASSSRQVSYEQYFGPGTRLTVT.

The gene calls are TRBV20-1 and TRBJ2-7; D not certain. V lost 4 bases to trimming and J lost 0 bases, with 10 bases between them. This CDR3 spans 13 amino acids. CDR1 and CDR2 (germline): DFQATT, SNEGSKA (reference sequence). CDR3 protein: CSAKAPSSYEQYF. CDR3 nucleotide sequence: TGCAGTGCTAAGGCCCCGAGCTCCTACGAGCAGTACTTC.

V gene TRBV7-9 combines with J gene TRBJ2-1; 11 bases map to TRBD2. Trimming removed 4 bases from V and 1 base from J; junction bases left unmatched: 15. Germline CDR1 and CDR2: SEHNR and FQNEAQ (reference sequence). The CDR3 is 20 amino acids. As DNA, the CDR3 is TGTGCCAGCAGCTCACTAGCTATCCTAGCGGGAGGAGGGTCCTACAATGAGCAGTTCTTC. Translation gives CASSSLAILAGGGSYNEQFF.

V and J are TRBV29-1 and TRBJ2-1, with TRBD1 matching 7 bases. V lost 4 bases to trimming and J lost 3 bases; unmatched junction nucleotides: 3. Germline CDR1 and CDR2: SQVTM and ANQGSEA. The CDR3 runs 13 residues. This CDR3 is CSVGDRDYNEQFF. The CDR3, as DNA: TGCAGCGTTGGAGACAGGGACTACAATGAGCAGTTCTTC.

The J gene is TRBJ2-2, the V gene TRBV9; D is undetermined. CDR1 SGDLS and CDR2 YYNGEE come from the germline V gene. Trimming stripped 2 bases from V and 3 bases from J, with 5 bases between. There are 13 residues in the CDR3. The CDR3 is CASSVVDTGELFF. Here the CDR3 DNA reads TGTGCCAGCAGCGTGGTGGACACCGGGGAGCTGTTTTTT.

The chain is built from TRBV20-1 and TRBJ1-1; possibly TRBD1 for D (6 bases). This CDR3 has 15 residues. Trimming took off 6 bases at V and 1 base at J, with 18 bases between the two ends. Germline V CDR1 and CDR2: DFQATT, SNEGSKA (reference sequence). CDR3 DNA sequence: TGCAGTGCCAGGACAGAAGAAACATGGAACACTGAAGCTTTCTTT. Protein sequence: CSARTEETWNTEAFF.

This chain connects TRBV5-6 to TRBJ2-7, with TRBD1 matching 7 bases. V was pared by 5 bases and J by 8 bases, with 19 bases of the junction left unmatched. CDR1 SGHDT and CDR2 YYEEEE come from the germline V gene. The CDR3 loop spans 16 amino acids. CDR3 coding DNA: TGTGCCAGCAGGTCGACGCAGAGGGACAGAATTGAAAAGCAGTACTTC. This encodes CASRSTQRDRIEKQYF.

The DNA of the CDR3 is TGTGCCAGCAGTGACTCTGGCGTTGGGACTGAAGCTTTCTTT. It yields the protein CASSDSGVGTEAFF. This chain connects TRBV25-1 to TRBJ1-1; D is undetermined. The CDR3 loop spans 14 amino acids. The V end was cut by 3 bases, the J end by 5 bases, with 13 bases between. Per the germline V gene, CDR1 is MGHDK and CDR2 is SYGVNS.